The TCR beta chain described here comes from a study of technical replicates of blood from several donors. The data were produced by immunoSEQ multiplex PCR, yet TCRdb's version contains in-frame clones alone and is incomplete. The sample carries about 83,000 clones, approximately 90% recorded once. The germline CDR1 and CDR2 sequences are SEHNR and FQNEAQ (reference sequence). The CDR3 extends over 16 amino acids. The V end lost 5 bases, the J end lost 5 bases, and 19 bases lay between the germline ends. The TCR sequence derives from a human donor in good health. J is TRBJ2-1 and V is TRBV7-9, with D uncertain. Sequences were obtained from T cells isolated from PBMCs. The CDR3 loop reads CASSQPAWRKDNEQFF. The CDR3 DNA sequence: TGTGCCAGCAGCCAACCGGCGTGGCGGAAAGACAATGAGCAGTTCTTC.